What follows are 14 T cell receptor beta chains derived from one specimen sequenced in a study of PD-L1 blockade in urothelial cancer. The assay was immunoSEQ multiplex PCR, and TCRdb's table has in-frame clones only and misses some. The sample yields 40,000 to 55,000 clones, approximately 86% seen once. Sample time point: pretreatment peripheral blood. Sequenced here: PBMCs, sampled around atezolizumab (anti-PD-L1) treatment. The source is a man aged 55-75 years with urothelial cancer.

This clone appeared a few times. The J gene is TRBJ2-5, the V gene TRBV6-1; TRBD2 matches at 8 bases. The germline gives CDR1 MNHNS, CDR2 SASEGT. This CDR3 region has 18 residues. V dropped 0 bases and J dropped 0; count of bases not matched to a gene: 9. For the CDR3, the DNA is TGTGCCAGCAGTGAAGCACTGGCGGGGGGCCCGTACCAAGAGACCCAGTACTTC. It yields the protein CASSEALAGGPYQETQYF.

This clone appeared once. V and J are TRBV5-1 and TRBJ2-7, with 10 bases matching TRBD2. Trimming removed 0 bases from V and 2 bases from J; junction bases left unmatched: 8. The CDR3 is 17 amino acids. Germline loops: CDR1 SGHRS, CDR2 YFSETQ. CDR3 sequence: CASSLETSGRTTYEQYF. CDR3 sequence (DNA): TGCGCCAGCAGCTTGGAGACTAGCGGGCGGACAACCTACGAGCAGTACTTC.

The chain has TRBV2 and TRBJ2-4, with 11 bases aligning to TRBD1. With V trimmed by 6 bases and J by 1 base, 2 bases remained unmatched. The germline V gene has CDR1 SNHLY and CDR2 FYNNEI. CDR3 length equals 15 residues. The CDR3 nucleotides are TGTGCCAGCAGAGGGACAGGGGGGGCCAAAAACATTCAGTACTTC. This encodes CASRGTGGAKNIQYF.

This rearrangement joins TRBV5-4 to TRBJ1-4; no reliable D call. V lost 5 bases, J lost 10 bases, and 21 bases lay in between. Looked up from germline, CDR1 is SGHNT and CDR2 is YYREEE (reference sequence). The CDR3 extends over 15 amino acids. In nucleotides, the CDR3 is TGTGCCAGCAGGGGCTCCGGGGAAGGTTCTGGAAAACTGTTTTTT. This codes for CASRGSGEGSGKLFF.

The chain has TRBV19 and TRBJ1-1, with D hard to call. This CDR3 is built from 12 residues. Germline V lookup: CDR1 LNHDA, CDR2 SQIVND (reference sequence). Trimming pared 5 bases from V and 0 bases from J, leaving 4 bases between. CDR3 region: CASSQLNTEAFF. The CDR3 DNA reads TGTGCCAGTAGTCAGTTGAACACTGAAGCTTTCTTT.

This rearrangement joins TRBV5-1 to TRBJ1-5; D gene ambiguous. CDR3 length equals 15 residues. Trimming cost V 0 bases and J 4 bases, with 11 bases left between them. CDR1 is SGHRS, CDR2 YFSETQ, per germline. CDR3 in amino acids: CASSLGSAENQPQHF. The CDR3 bases are TGCGCCAGCAGCTTGGGGTCAGCGGAAAATCAGCCCCAGCATTTT.

The gene calls are TRBV27 and TRBJ2-7; 7 bases fit TRBD1. The V and J ends lost 2 bases and 2 bases, in that order; junction bases with no gene match: 3. CDR1 and CDR2 from the germline V gene are MNHEY and SMNVEV (reference sequence). This CDR3 region has 14 residues. This CDR3 is CASSLRQGAYEQYF. The CDR3 DNA reads as TGTGCCAGCAGTTTACGGCAGGGGGCCTACGAGCAGTACTTC.

The V and J genes are TRBV5-5 and TRBJ2-5; 8 bases align to TRBD2. The CDR3 has 19 residues. Per the germline V gene, CDR1 is SGHKS and CDR2 is YYEKEE (reference sequence). J was trimmed by 5 bases and V by 0 bases; bases with no gene match: 18. CDR3 DNA: TGTGCCAGCAGCTTGGCGGGACTAGACACTATACGCGGGGGGGAGACCCAGTACTTC. As protein: CASSLAGLDTIRGGETQYF. The entire variable domain, with the rest obtained from reference TRBV5-5 and TRBJ2-5, is as follows: DAGVTQSPTHLIKTRGQQVTLRCSPISGHKSVSWYQQVLGQGPQFIFQYYEKEERGRGNFPDRFSARQFPNYSSELNVNALLLGDSALYLCASSLAGLDTIRGGETQYFGPGTRLLVL.

The chain joins TRBV6-1 to TRBJ1-3; D is undetermined. V lost 4 bases and J lost 1, with 5 bases in between. CDR1 is MNHNS and CDR2 is SASEGT in the germline V gene. The CDR3 is made up of 13 amino acids. The CDR3 sequence is CASSAPSGNTIYF. As DNA, the CDR3 is TGTGCCAGCAGTGCCCCGTCTGGAAACACCATATATTTT.

The sample holds one count of this clone. This sequence joins TRBV7-2 and TRBJ1-6; TRBD1 aligns across 7 bases. Unmatched junction bases numbered 6, after V lost 6 bases and J lost 10 bases. CDR3 size: 13 residues. CDR1 and CDR2 (germline): SGHTA, FQGNSA. CDR3 region: CASRQGMESPLHF. Written as DNA, the CDR3 is TGTGCCAGCAGACAGGGGATGGAATCACCCCTCCACTTT.

The genes are TRBV14 and TRBJ1-1; D is undetermined. The germline V gene encodes CDR1 SGHDN and CDR2 FVKESK. CDR3 size: 13 residues. The V and J ends lost 4 bases and 4 bases respectively, with 10 bases between them. As DNA, the CDR3 is TGTGCCAGCAGCCTTTTCCGGGGCACTGAAGCTTTCTTT. Translated: CASSLFRGTEAFF.

The gene calls are TRBV5-1 and TRBJ1-1, with no clear D. Between the trimmed V and J ends, which lost 4 bases and 1 base, there was a span of 11 bases. The germline V gene has CDR1 SGHRS and CDR2 YFSETQ. The CDR3 has 14 residues. CDR3: CASSPRRWNTEAFF. DNA for the CDR3: TGCGCCAGCAGCCCCAGGAGGTGGAACACTGAAGCTTTCTTT. Filled out from reference TRBV5-1 and TRBJ1-1, the complete variable domain reads KAGVTQTPRYLIKTRGQQVTLSCSPISGHRSVSWYQQTPGQGLQFLFEYFSETQRNKGNFPGRFSGRQFSNSRSEMNVSTLELGDSALYLCASSPRRWNTEAFFGQGTRLTVV.

The V gene is TRBV12-5, the J gene TRBJ1-1; D possibly corresponds to TRBD1 (6 bases). CDR1 and CDR2 (germline): LGHNT, FRNRAP. This CDR3 has 14 amino acids. The V gene lost 1 base and the J gene lost 5 bases, with 11 bases spanning the gap. For the CDR3, the DNA is TGTGCTAGTGGTTTGGACAGGGTGATAACTGAAGCTTTCTTT. It encodes CASGLDRVITEAFF.

The V gene is TRBV27, the J gene TRBJ1-5; 9 bases align to TRBD1. From germline, CDR1 is MNHEY and CDR2 SMNVEV (reference sequence). Trimming took 1 base from V and 6 from J; bases not matched to a gene: 7. This CDR3 has 16 residues. The chain's CDR3 is CASSLLRDRESQPQHF. DNA for the CDR3: TGTGCCAGCAGTTTATTAAGGGACAGGGAAAGTCAGCCCCAGCATTTT.